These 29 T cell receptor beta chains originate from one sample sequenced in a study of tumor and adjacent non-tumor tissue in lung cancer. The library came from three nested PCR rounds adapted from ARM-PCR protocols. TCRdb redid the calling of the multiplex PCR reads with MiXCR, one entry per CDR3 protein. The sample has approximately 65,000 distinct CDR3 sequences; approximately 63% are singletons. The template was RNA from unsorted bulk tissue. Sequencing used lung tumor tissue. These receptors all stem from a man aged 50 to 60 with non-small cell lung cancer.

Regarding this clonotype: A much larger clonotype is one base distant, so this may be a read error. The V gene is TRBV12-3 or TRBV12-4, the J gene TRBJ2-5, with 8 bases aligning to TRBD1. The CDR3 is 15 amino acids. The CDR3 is CASSADRGNEEIQYF. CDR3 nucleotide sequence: TGTGCCAGCAGTGCCGACAGGGGTAATGAAGAGATCCAGTACTTC.

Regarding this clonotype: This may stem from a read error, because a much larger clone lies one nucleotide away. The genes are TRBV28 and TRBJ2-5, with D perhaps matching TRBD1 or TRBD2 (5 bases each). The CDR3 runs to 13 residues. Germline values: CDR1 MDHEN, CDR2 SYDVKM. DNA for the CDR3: TGTGCCAGCACCAAAGGGGATATTGGGACCCGGTACTTC. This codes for CASTKGDIGTRYF. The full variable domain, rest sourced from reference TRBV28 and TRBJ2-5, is DVKVTQSSRYLVKRTGEKVFLECVQDMDHENMFWYRQDPGLGLRLIYFSYDVKMKEKGDIPEGYSVSREKKERFSLILESASTNQTSMYLCASTKGDIGTRYFGPGTRLLVL.

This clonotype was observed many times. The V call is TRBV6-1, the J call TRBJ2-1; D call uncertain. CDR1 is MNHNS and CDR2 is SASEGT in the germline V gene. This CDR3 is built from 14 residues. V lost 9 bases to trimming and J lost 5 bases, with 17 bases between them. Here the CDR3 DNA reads TGTGCCAGTTTTAAAGGCCAGTCTAACAATGAGCAGTTCTTC. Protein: CASFKGQSNNEQFF.

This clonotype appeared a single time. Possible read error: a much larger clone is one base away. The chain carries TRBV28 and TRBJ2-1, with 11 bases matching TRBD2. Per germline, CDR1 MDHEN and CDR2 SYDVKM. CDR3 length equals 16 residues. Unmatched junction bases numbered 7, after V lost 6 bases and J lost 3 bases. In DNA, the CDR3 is TGTGCCAGCAGGTCGACTAGCGGGATTTACTACAATGAGCAGTTCTTC. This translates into CASRSTSGIYYNEQFF.

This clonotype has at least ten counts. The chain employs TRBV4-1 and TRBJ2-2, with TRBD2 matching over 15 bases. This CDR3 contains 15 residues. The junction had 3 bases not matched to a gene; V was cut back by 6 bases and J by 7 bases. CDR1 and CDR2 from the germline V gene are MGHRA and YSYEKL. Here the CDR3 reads CASRRTSGGVGELFF. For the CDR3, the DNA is TGCGCCAGCAGACGGACTAGCGGGGGGGTCGGGGAGCTGTTTTTT.

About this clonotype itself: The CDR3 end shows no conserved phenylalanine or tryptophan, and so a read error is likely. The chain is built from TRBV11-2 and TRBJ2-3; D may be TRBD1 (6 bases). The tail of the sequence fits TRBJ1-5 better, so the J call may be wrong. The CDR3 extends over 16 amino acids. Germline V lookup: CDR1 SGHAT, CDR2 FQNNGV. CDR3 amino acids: CVSSLGGLSSTDTQHV. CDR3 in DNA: TGTGTCAGCAGCTTAGGGGGGTTATCTAGCACAGATACACAGCATGTT.

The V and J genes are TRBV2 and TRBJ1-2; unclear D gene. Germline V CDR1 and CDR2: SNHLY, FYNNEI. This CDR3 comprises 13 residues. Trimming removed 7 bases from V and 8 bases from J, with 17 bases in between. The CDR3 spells CASNQNPQDGYTF. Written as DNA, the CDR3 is TGTGCCAGCAACCAGAACCCCCAGGACGGCTACACCTTC.

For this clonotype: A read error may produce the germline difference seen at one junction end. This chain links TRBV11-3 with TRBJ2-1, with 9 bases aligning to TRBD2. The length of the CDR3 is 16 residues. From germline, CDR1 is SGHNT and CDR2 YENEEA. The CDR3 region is CARSLRLAVNYNGQFF. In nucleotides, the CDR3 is TGTGCCCGCAGCCTACGACTAGCGGTAAACTACAATGGGCAATTCTTC.

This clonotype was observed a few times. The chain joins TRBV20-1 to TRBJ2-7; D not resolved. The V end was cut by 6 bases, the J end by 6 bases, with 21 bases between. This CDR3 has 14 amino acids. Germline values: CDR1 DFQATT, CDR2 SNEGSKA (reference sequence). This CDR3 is CSASLTLTQSEQYF. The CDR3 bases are TGCAGTGCCTCCCTAACGTTGACCCAATCCGAGCAGTACTTC.

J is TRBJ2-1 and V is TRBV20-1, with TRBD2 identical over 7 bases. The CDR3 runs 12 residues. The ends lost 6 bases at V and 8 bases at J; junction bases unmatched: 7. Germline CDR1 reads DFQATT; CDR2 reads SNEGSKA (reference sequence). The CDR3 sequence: CSAWASGYEQFF. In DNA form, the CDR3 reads TGCAGTGCGTGGGCTAGCGGATATGAGCAGTTCTTC.

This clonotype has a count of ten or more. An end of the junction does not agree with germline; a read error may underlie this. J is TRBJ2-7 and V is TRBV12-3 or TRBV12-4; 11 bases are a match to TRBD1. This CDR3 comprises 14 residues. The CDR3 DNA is TGTGCCGGCAGTCGGGACAGGGGGAAGTACGAGCAGTACTTC. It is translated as CAGSRDRGKYEQYF.

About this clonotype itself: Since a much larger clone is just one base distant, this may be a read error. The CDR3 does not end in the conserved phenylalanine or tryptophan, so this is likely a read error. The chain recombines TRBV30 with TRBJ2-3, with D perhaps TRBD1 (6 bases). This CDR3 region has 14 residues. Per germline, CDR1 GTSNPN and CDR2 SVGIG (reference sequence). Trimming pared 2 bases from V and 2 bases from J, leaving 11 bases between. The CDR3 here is CAWSLGQNTDTQYL. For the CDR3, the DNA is TGTGCCTGGAGTCTAGGACAGAACACAGATACGCAGTATCTT.

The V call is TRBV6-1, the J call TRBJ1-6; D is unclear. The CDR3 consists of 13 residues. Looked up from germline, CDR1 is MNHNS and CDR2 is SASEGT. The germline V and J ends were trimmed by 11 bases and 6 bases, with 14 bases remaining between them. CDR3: CACSKGLNSPLHF. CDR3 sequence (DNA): TGTGCCTGTTCAAAGGGCCTTAATTCACCCCTCCACTTT.

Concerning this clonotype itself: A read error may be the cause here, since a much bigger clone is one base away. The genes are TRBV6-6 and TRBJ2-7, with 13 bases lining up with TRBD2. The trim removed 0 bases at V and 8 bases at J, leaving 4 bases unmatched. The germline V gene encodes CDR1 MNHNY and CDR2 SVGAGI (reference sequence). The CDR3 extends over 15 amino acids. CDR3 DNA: TGTGCCAGCAGTTACTCGACTAGCGGGGGGAGCAAGCAGTACTTC. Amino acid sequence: CASSYSTSGGSKQYF.

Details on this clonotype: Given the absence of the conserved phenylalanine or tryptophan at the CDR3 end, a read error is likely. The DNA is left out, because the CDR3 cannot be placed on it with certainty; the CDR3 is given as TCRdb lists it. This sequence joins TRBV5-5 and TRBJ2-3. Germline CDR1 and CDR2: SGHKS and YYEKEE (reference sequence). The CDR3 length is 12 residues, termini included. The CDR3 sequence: CASSLGTTGKYL.

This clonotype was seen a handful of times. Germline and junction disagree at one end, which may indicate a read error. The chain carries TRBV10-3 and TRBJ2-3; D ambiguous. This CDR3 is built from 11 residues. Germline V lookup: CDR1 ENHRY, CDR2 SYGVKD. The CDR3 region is CTISERDTQYF. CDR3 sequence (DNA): TGCACCATCAGTGAGCGAGATACGCAGTATTTT.

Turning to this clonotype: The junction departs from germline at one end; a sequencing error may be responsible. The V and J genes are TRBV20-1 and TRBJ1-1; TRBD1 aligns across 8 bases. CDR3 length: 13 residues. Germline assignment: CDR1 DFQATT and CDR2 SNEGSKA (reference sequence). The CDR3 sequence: CSAKQGVNIEAIF. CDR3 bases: TGCAGTGCTAAACAGGGGGTTAACATTGAAGCTATCTTT.

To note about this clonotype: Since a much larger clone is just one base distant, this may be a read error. The CDR3 nucleotides are TGTGCCAACAGTTACCCCACCGGCCAGAGCACAGATACGCAGTATTTT. It yields the protein CANSYPTGQSTDTQYF. The chain uses TRBV6-6 and TRBJ2-3, with D unclear. The CDR3 runs 16 residues. Per the germline V gene, CDR1 is MNHNY and CDR2 is SVGAGI (reference sequence).

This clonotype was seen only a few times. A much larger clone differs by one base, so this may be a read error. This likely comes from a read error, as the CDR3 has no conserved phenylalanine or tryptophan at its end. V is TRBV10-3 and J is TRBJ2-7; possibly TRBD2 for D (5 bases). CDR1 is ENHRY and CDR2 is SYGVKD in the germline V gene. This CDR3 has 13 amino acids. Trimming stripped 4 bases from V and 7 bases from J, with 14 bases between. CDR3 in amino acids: CAISVTGWREQYS. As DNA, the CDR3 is TGTGCCATCAGTGTGACGGGATGGAGGGAGCAGTACTCC.

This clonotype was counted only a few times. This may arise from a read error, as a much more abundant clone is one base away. CDR3 sequence (DNA): TGTGCCAGCAATGCTCCAGGGGGGGGCTCCTACGAGCAGTACTTC. Translating gives CASNAPGGGSYEQYF. The J gene is TRBJ2-7, the V gene TRBV12-3 or TRBV12-4; D possibly matches TRBD1 or TRBD2 (7 bases each). The V and J ends lost 7 bases and 0 bases respectively, with 16 bases between them. There are 15 residues in the CDR3.

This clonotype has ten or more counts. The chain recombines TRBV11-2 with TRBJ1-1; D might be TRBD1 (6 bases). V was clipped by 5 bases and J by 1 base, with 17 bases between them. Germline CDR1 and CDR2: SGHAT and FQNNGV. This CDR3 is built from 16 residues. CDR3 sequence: CASSARRGTSNTEAFF. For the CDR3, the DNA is TGTGCCAGCAGCGCTAGGAGAGGGACATCGAACACTGAAGCTTTCTTT.

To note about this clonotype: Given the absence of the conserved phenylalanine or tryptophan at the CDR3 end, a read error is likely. Here the CDR3 reads CPSSQDSSFPYEQYL. The DNA for the CDR3 is TGTCCCAGCAGCCAAGATTCTAGCTTCCCCTACGAGCAGTACCTC. The rearrangement links TRBV4-2 to TRBJ2-7, with D perhaps TRBD2 (5 bases). The CDR3 runs 15 residues. Germline assignment: CDR1 LGHNA and CDR2 YNFKEQ.

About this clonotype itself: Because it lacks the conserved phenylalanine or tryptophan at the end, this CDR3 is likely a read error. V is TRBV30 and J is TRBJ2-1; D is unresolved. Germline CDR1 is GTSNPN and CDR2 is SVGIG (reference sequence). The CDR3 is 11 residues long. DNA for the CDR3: TGTCTCTGGAGTGGGTACAATGAGCAGTTCTTG. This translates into CLWSGYNEQFL.

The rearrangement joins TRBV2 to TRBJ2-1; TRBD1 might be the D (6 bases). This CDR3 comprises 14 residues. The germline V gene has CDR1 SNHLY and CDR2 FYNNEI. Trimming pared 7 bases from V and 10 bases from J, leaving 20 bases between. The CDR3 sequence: CASIPTPSGQEQFF. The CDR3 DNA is TGTGCCAGCATCCCCACCCCCAGCGGACAGGAGCAGTTCTTC.

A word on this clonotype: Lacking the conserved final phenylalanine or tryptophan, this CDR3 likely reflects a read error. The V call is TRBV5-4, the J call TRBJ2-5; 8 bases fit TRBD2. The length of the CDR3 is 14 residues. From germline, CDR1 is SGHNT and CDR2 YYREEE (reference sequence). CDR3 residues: CGSSRPSGRGTQYL. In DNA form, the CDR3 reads TGTGGCAGCAGCAGACCTAGCGGGCGAGGGACCCAGTACCTC.

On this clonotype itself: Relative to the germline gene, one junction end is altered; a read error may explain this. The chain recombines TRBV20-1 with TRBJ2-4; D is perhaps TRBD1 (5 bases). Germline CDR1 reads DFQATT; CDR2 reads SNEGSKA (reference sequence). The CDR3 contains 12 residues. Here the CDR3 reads CSARLWQDIQCF. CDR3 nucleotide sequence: TGCAGTGCTAGGCTATGGCAGGACATTCAGTGCTTC.

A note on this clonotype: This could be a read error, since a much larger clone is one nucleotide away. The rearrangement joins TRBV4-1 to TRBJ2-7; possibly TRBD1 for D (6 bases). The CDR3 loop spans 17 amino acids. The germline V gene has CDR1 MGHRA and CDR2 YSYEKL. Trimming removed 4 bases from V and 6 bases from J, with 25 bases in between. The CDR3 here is CASSPLPVRGYTGEQYF. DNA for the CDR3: TGCGCCAGCAGCCCCCTCCCCGTTAGGGGGTATACTGGCGAGCAGTACTTC.

CDR3 residues: CAGSNRRQGTHGYTF. CDR3 coding DNA: TGTGCGGGCAGCAACCGAAGACAGGGAACCCATGGCTACACCTTC. The V call is TRBV11-3, the J call TRBJ1-2, with TRBD1 matching 7 bases. The CDR3 sequence is 15 residues long. Per the germline V gene, CDR1 is SGHNT and CDR2 is YENEEA.

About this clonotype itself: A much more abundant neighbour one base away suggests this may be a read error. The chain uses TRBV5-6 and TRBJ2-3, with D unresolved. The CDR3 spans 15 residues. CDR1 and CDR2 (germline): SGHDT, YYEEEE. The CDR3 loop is CDSSLGPGSTDTQYF. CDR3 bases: TGTGACAGCAGCTTGGGTCCCGGGAGCACAGATACGCAGTATTTT.